Sequencing of this T cell receptor beta chain was carried out in a study of human T cells and chemical hapten exposure. Study-wide results and limits: Once DPC sensitization occurred, TCRs above 1 in 1000 frequency showed no change.

Time point given: healthy volunteer bleed at 2 weeks. Before extraction, the whole blood was not fractionated, and total RNA was taken from it. TCRdb reprocessed the RACE reads with MiXCR, giving one entry per CDR3 protein. The sample records tens of thousands of distinct CDR3 sequences, approximately 4.7% being singletons. The V and J ends lost 3 bases and 1 base, in that order; junction bases with no gene match: 8. Germline V lookup: CDR1 SGHVS, CDR2 FQNEAQ. The CDR3 totals 17 residues. This clonotype was observed at least ten times. The antigen is undetermined. The clonotype originates from a female donor in good health. Some clones in this sample may be carry-over from other donors' samples. The specimen was whole blood. The chain carries TRBV7-8 and TRBJ1-1; 10 nucleotides line up with TRBD1. CDR3 residues: CASSLGQGSKWNTEAFF. CDR3 DNA sequence: TGTGCCAGCAGCTTGGGACAGGGGTCGAAGTGGAACACTGAAGCTTTCTTT.